This record covers a single T cell receptor beta chain. This sample is drawn from a study of blood T cell repertoires in COVID-19. Study-level background: Samples taken during acute and convalescent COVID-19 were collected in the United States, Italy and Spain. Sources were T cells, B-cell-depleted T cells, or PBMCs; the material itself was cDNA or gDNA.

Only in-frame clones appear in the TCRdb table, and some are missing; sequencing was by immunoSEQ multiplex PCR. The data show fewer than 350,000 clones, roughly 90% seen once. In germline, CDR1 is SGHRS, CDR2 YFSETQ. V dropped 0 bases and J dropped 9; count of bases not matched to a gene: 13. There are 16 residues in the CDR3. Across 20 to 25 US areas, participants ranged in age from roughly 18 to 95 years. Each participant's cohort was designated according to participant-reported clinical history. Sequencing used PBMCs or T cells enriched from blood (not recorded which). This chain links TRBV5-1 with TRBJ2-7; 9 bases agree with TRBD1. This TCR came from a woman between 18 and 29 years old with acute COVID-19. This chain's CDR3 is CASSLGSGQGLLGQYF. CDR3 nucleotide sequence: TGCGCCAGCAGCTTGGGTTCGGGACAGGGCCTCCTGGGGCAGTACTTC.